The source of this T cell receptor (beta chain) is a study of T cells in Graves' hyperthyroidism and ophthalmopathy. Overall study context: At the time of initial diagnosis and before any treatment, peripheral blood was collected.

Study-level findings and limits: Most thyroid clonotypes that were expanded above 0.001 also turned up in blood.

Diagnosis rested on symptoms, serum thyroxine and TRAb, thyroid ultrasound, and orbital computed tomography. A note on this clonotype: Antigen specificity is unknown.

V lost 3 bases, J lost 11 bases, and 13 bases lay in between. This CDR3 is 13 amino acids long. Germline CDR1 and CDR2: MDHEN and SYDVKM. Amplification targeted TCR beta CDR3 regions from RNA transcripts. With the HTBI primer set, the TCR CDR3 went through a first round of RT-PCR. TCRdb reprocessed the multiplex PCR reads via MiXCR and lists one record per CDR3 protein. The sample has fewer than 200,000 distinct CDR3 sequences, over 15% seen once; the top ten hold roughly 28%. The chain combines TRBV28 with TRBJ1-4; the D is unclear. This TCR was recovered from a woman aged 45-60 years with Graves' hyperthyroidism. Sequencing was carried out using blood. As DNA, the CDR3 is TGTGCCAGCAGTTTGATCCGGGGTCGGAAACTGTTTTTT. Protein sequence: CASSLIRGRKLFF.